This entry lists 7 T cell receptor beta chains sequenced from one sample in a study of blood T cell repertoires in COVID-19. Repertoires were generated with immunoSEQ multiplex PCR, while TCRdb's copy carries only in-frame clones and drops some. The sample records roughly 220,000 clones, 84% being singletons. The sample taken for sequencing was peripheral blood. The receptors were sampled from a man younger than 40 with active or convalescent COVID-19.

J is TRBJ1-1 and V is TRBV27; 7 positions match TRBD1. J gave up 1 base and V 8 bases, and 7 bases lay outside the gene matches. In germline, CDR1 is MNHEY, CDR2 SMNVEV (reference sequence). This CDR3 is built from 14 residues. CDR3 DNA sequence: TGTGCCAGCTCTGGCGGACAGGAGAACACTGAAGCTTTCTTT. Translation gives CASSGGQENTEAFF.

The chain joins TRBV24-1 to TRBJ2-3; D unclear. CDR3 length: 14 residues. Germline V gene lookup returns CDR1 KGHDR and CDR2 SFDVKD. Trimming pared 7 bases from V and 6 bases from J, leaving 16 bases between. The CDR3 protein is CATSHDSAMDTQYF. The CDR3 region has the DNA TGTGCCACCAGCCATGACTCCGCCATGGATACGCAGTATTTT.

V is TRBV5-4 and J is TRBJ1-4, with 9 nucleotides matching TRBD1. The CDR3 runs to 15 residues. Germline CDR1 is SGHNT and CDR2 is YYREEE (reference sequence). With 2 bases clipped from V and 4 bases from J, the junction kept 3 bases outside the gene matches. CDR3 amino acids: CASSFRTGVNEKLFF. CDR3 nucleotide sequence: TGTGCCAGCAGCTTCAGGACAGGGGTTAATGAAAAACTGTTTTTT. The variable domain in full, completed from reference TRBV5-4 and TRBJ1-4, reads ETGVTQSPTHLIKTRGQQVTLRCSSQSGHNTVSWYQQALGQGPQFIFQYYREEENGRGNFPPRFSGLQFPNYSSELNVNALELDDSALYLCASSFRTGVNEKLFFGSGTQLSVL.

The V and J genes are TRBV30 and TRBJ1-3, with D possibly TRBD1 on 5 matching bases. This CDR3 is built from 13 residues. V was clipped by 0 bases and J by 2 bases, with 5 bases between them. Per the germline V gene, CDR1 is GTSNPN and CDR2 is SVGIG (reference sequence). CDR3 residues: CAWSVQAGNTIYF. DNA for the CDR3: TGTGCCTGGAGTGTACAGGCTGGAAACACCATATATTTT.

Only a few counts were recorded for this clone. J is TRBJ1-5 and V is TRBV28, with D unclear. Per germline, CDR1 MDHEN and CDR2 SYDVKM. With 3 bases removed from V and 0 bases from J, the gap between germline ends came to 15 bases. CDR3 size: 17 residues. DNA for the CDR3: TGTGCCAGCAGTTTGCGTACTCAACGATATAGCAATCAGCCCCAGCATTTT. Protein product: CASSLRTQRYSNQPQHF.

J is TRBJ2-7 and V is TRBV19; D is perhaps TRBD1 (5 bases). The CDR3 runs 15 residues. Looked up from germline, CDR1 is LNHDA and CDR2 is SQIVND (reference sequence). V was shortened by 4 bases and J by 3 bases, with 16 bases between the two germline ends. The DNA of the CDR3 is TGTGCCAGTAGTAGAGCAGGGTCCACAAACTACGAGCAGTACTTC. It yields the protein CASSRAGSTNYEQYF.

This clone was seen only a few times. The chain combines TRBV18 with TRBJ2-5; TRBD1 might be the D (6 bases). Trimming took 1 base from V and 1 from J, leaving 7 bases between them. The CDR3 sequence is 14 residues long. Germline CDR1 KGHSH, CDR2 LQKENI. This CDR3 reads CASSPRTVQETQYF. The CDR3 coding sequence is TGTGCCAGCTCACCACGGACAGTCCAAGAGACCCAGTACTTC.